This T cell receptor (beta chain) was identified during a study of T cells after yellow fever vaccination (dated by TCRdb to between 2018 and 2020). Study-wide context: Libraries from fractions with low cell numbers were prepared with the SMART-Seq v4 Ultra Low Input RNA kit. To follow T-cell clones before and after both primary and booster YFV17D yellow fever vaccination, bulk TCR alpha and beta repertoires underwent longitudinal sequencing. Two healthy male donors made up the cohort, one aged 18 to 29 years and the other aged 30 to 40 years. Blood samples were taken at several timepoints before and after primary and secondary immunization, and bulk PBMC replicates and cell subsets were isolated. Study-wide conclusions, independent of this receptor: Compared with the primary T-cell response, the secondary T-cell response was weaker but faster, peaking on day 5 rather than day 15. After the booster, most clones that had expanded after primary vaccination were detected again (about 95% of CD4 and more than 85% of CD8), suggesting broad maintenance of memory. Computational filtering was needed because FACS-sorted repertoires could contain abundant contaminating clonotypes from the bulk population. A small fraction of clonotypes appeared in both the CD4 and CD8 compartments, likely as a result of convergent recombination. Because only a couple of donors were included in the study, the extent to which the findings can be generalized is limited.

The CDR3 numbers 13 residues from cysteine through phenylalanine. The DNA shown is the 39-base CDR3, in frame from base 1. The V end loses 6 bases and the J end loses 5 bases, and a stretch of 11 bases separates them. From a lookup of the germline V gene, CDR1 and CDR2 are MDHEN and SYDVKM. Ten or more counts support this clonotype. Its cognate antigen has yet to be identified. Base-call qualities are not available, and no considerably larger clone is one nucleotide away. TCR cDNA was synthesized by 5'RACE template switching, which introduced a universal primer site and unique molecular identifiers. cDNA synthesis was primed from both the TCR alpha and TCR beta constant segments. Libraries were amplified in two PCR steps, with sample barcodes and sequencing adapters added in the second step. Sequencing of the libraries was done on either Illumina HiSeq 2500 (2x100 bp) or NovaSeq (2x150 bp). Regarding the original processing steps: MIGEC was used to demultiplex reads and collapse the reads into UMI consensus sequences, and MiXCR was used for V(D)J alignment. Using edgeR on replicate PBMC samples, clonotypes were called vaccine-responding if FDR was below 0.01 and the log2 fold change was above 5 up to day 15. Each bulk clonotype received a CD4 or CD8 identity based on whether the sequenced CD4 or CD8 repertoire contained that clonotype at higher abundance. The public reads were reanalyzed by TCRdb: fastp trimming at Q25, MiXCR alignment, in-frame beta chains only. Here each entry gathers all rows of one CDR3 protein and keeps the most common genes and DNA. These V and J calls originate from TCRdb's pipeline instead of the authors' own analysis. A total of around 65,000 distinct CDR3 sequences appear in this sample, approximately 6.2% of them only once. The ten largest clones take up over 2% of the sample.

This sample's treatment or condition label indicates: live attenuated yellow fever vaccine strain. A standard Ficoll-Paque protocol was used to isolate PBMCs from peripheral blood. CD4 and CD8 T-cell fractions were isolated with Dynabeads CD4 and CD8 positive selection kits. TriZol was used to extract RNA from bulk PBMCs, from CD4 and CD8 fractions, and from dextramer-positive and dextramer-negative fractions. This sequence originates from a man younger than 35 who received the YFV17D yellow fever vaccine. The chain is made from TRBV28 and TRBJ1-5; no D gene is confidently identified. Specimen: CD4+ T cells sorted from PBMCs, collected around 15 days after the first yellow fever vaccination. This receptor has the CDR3 CASSDGIDQPQHF. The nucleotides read TGTGCCAGCAGCGACGGAATTGATCAGCCCCAGCATTTT.